Reported below is one T cell receptor beta chain. This record belongs to a study of technical replicates of blood from a handful of donors. Clones were sequenced by immunoSEQ multiplex PCR, and TCRdb holds only the in-frame ones, with some missing. This table holds tens of thousands of clones, about 89% found once. The V gene lost 3 bases and the J gene lost 5 bases, with 16 bases spanning the gap. The CDR3 has 15 amino acids. CDR1 is SGHTA and CDR2 is FQGNSA in the germline V gene. The source is a human donor in good health. The chain couples TRBV7-2 to TRBJ1-1; D may be TRBD1 (5 bases). Sequences were obtained from T cells isolated from PBMCs. The CDR3 region is CASSLTPHGGTEAFF. CDR3 in DNA: TGTGCCAGCAGCTTGACGCCGCATGGGGGGACTGAAGCTTTCTTT.